The T cell receptor beta chain under discussion was sequenced for a study of shared T cell receptors in the human thymus. The data were produced by immunoSEQ multiplex PCR, yet TCRdb's version contains in-frame clones alone and is incomplete. The sample consists of about 540,000 clones, more than 75% of them appearing once. The sample holds one count of this clone. In germline, CDR1 is SQVTM, CDR2 ANQGSEA. With 6 bases removed from V and 3 bases from J, the gap between germline ends came to 12 bases. This CDR3 region has 12 residues. The data were also submitted as part of a second study, on human thymus T cells. That report adds: Thymic tissue was derived from resections collected during corrective heart surgery. Thymic and blood repertoires appeared to carry a bias in their V and J gene usage. Highly overlapping thymic repertoires in unrelated individuals were reported by related research.

This receptor was taken from a boy under two years old with a congenital heart defect. Sequences were obtained from thymocytes. V usage is TRBV29-1 and J usage is TRBJ2-7; D may be TRBD1 (6 bases). The CDR3 loop reads CSVQGSHYEQYF. In DNA form, the CDR3 reads TGCAGCGTACAGGGATCTCACTACGAGCAGTACTTC.